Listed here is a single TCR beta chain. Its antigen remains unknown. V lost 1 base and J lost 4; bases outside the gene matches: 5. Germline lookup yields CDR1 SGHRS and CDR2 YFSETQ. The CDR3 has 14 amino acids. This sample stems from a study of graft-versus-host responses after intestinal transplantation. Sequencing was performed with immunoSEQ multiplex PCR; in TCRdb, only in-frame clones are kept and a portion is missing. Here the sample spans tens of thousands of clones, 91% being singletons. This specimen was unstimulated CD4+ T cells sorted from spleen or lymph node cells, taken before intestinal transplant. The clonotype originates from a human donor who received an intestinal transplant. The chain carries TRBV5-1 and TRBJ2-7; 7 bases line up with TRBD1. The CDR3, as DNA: TGCGCCAGCAGCTTGCGACAGGGAGATTACGAGCAGTACTTC. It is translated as CASSLRQGDYEQYF.